This T cell receptor (beta chain) is from a study of regulatory T cells in long-lasting Graves disease. Time point given: newly diagnosed GD, antithyroid drugs for less than 3 months. Making the TCR library involved RNA that had been extracted from PBMCs. Library construction for TCR beta used iRepertoire HTBI primers and Arm-PCR of CDR3 regions. One entry per CDR3 protein results from TCRdb running MiXCR on the multiplex PCR reads. The sample has more than 350,000 distinct CDR3 sequences, about 15% seen once. Germline CDR1 reads SGHRS; CDR2 reads YFSETQ. The ends were cut back, 4 bases at V and 1 base at J, with 14 bases in the middle. CDR3 length equals 15 residues. The same specimen was also included in a second study, on T cells in Graves' hyperthyroidism and ophthalmopathy.

The receptor was isolated from a woman in her twenties or thirties with Graves disease. The sample here was peripheral blood mononuclear cells (PBMCs), taken at new diagnosis, from a patient treated with antithyroid drugs. The chain joins TRBV5-1 to TRBJ1-1; tentatively, D is TRBD1 (5 bases). The CDR3 sequence is CASSATGTSNTEAFF. The CDR3 DNA is TGCGCCAGCAGCGCAACCGGGACCTCGAACACTGAAGCTTTCTTT.